Following are 16 T cell receptor beta chains from one sample sequenced in a study of blood T cells in healthy people across ages. Then a second PCR, running roughly 7 to 11 cycles, was carried out with a sample-barcoded 5' primer and a J-beta primer mix. TCRdb used MiXCR to reprocess the 5' RACE reads, holding one entry per CDR3 protein. The table has hundreds of thousands of distinct CDR3 sequences, roughly 56% seen once. Specimen: blood. These TCRs come from a man between 35 and 55 years old in good health.

This clonotype has more than one count but fewer than ten. V and J are TRBV27 and TRBJ2-1; D is ambiguous. The germline V gene has CDR1 MNHEY and CDR2 SMNVEV (reference sequence). The ends were cut back, 8 bases at V and 0 bases at J, with 11 bases in the middle. The CDR3 is 14 residues long. CDR3 coding DNA: TGTGCCAGCCCCAAGCTCGGCTCCTACAATGAGCAGTTCTTC. It specifies CASPKLGSYNEQFF.

Only a few counts were recorded for this clonotype. CDR3 DNA sequence: TGTGCCAGCAGCCCCCGCTTAGGCAGGGGTGGCTACACCTTC. It encodes CASSPRLGRGGYTF. The V call is TRBV3-1, the J call TRBJ1-2, with D maybe TRBD1 (6 bases). V was shortened by 4 bases and J by 7 bases, with 16 bases between the two germline ends. Looked up from germline, CDR1 is LGHDT and CDR2 is YNNKEL (reference sequence). CDR3 length equals 14 residues. Supplemented by reference TRBV3-1 and TRBJ1-2, the full variable domain reads DTAVSQTPKYLVTQMGNDKSIKCEQNLGHDTMYWYKQDSKKFLKIMFSYNNKELIINETVPNRFSPKSPDKAHLNLHINSLELGDSAVYFCASSPRLGRGGYTFGSGTRLTVV.

The chain links TRBV3-1 to TRBJ2-7; 9 nucleotides match TRBD1. Germline V gene sequence: CDR1 LGHDT, CDR2 YNNKEL (reference sequence). This CDR3 has 14 amino acids. V lost 4 bases to trimming and J lost 10 bases; unmatched junction nucleotides: 11. CDR3 coding DNA: TGTGCCAGCAGCCTCCGAGAAGGGGACAGGGTCCAGTACTTC. Its protein is CASSLREGDRVQYF.

This clonotype has a handful of counts. J is TRBJ2-3 and V is TRBV5-6; D may correspond to TRBD1 or TRBD2 (5 bases each). This CDR3 spans 15 amino acids. The V gene lost 0 bases and the J gene lost 4 bases, with 12 bases spanning the gap. Germline V gene lookup returns CDR1 SGHDT and CDR2 YYEEEE. CDR3: CASSLDRTRADTQYF. The CDR3 DNA reads as TGTGCCAGCAGCTTGGACAGGACTCGTGCAGATACGCAGTATTTT.

The V and J genes are TRBV7-9 and TRBJ2-7, with 9 positions matching TRBD2. Germline V gene data show CDR1 as SEHNR and CDR2 as FQNEAQ (reference sequence). This CDR3 spans 16 amino acids. Unmatched junction bases numbered 13, after V lost 5 bases and J lost 5 bases. The CDR3 sequence is CASSLGAGGPSNEQYF. DNA for the CDR3: TGTGCCAGCAGCCTCGGGGCGGGAGGGCCTAGTAACGAGCAGTACTTC.

Here the CDR3 reads CASSLIGAAQETQYF. The CDR3, as DNA: TGTGCCAGCAGCTTAATAGGGGCAGCCCAAGAGACCCAGTACTTC. The chain combines TRBV7-3 with TRBJ2-5; a weak D match, TRBD1 (5 bases). V gave up 1 base and J gave up 1 base, with 10 bases separating them. Germline assignment: CDR1 SGHTA and CDR2 FQGTGA. The CDR3 has 15 amino acids.

In this sample, this clonotype turned up a few times. This chain uses TRBV20-1 with TRBJ2-3; D might be TRBD2 (5 bases). The CDR3 has 14 amino acids. The germline V gene has CDR1 DFQATT and CDR2 SNEGSKA (reference sequence). V shed 0 bases and J shed 1 base, with 8 bases lying between them. The CDR3 region is CSARDDGGTDTQYF. The DNA of the CDR3 is TGCAGTGCTAGAGACGACGGGGGCACAGATACGCAGTATTTT.

The chain uses TRBV6-2 or TRBV6-3 and TRBJ2-1, with 11 bases aligning to TRBD2. The germline V gene has CDR1 MNHEY and CDR2 SVGEGT. The CDR3 totals 14 residues. With V trimmed by 10 bases and J by 6 bases, 8 bases remained unmatched. CDR3 coding DNA: TGTGCCACCGGCCGGACTAGCGGGCCCAATGAGCAGTTCTTC. As protein: CATGRTSGPNEQFF.

The chain uses TRBV29-1 and TRBJ2-1, with a tentative D call TRBD1 (6 bases). The CDR3 runs 16 residues. Germline values: CDR1 SQVTM, CDR2 ANQGSEA. V shed 1 base and J shed 7 bases, with 20 bases lying between them. CDR3 sequence: CSVEVGGVRGGNEQFF. For the CDR3, the DNA is TGCAGCGTTGAAGTAGGGGGAGTCCGAGGGGGTAATGAGCAGTTCTTC.

This chain connects TRBV14 to TRBJ2-1; 10 positions agree with TRBD2. This CDR3 is 17 amino acids long. Germline trimming cut 0 bases from V and 10 bases from J; bases unmatched to any gene: 12. Per germline, CDR1 SGHDN and CDR2 FVKESK. CDR3 nucleotides: TGTGCCAGCAGCCAAGAGTGGGCTAGCGGGAGAAGTTTAGAGCAGTTCTTC. This codes for CASSQEWASGRSLEQFF.

The chain is built from TRBV6-5 and TRBJ2-5; D is unresolved. Trimming pared 4 bases from V and 0 bases from J, leaving 12 bases between. This CDR3 is built from 15 residues. Germline V lookup: CDR1 MNHEY, CDR2 SVGAGI. CDR3 nucleotides: TGTGCCAGCAGTTCAACGGACGGAAACCAAGAGACCCAGTACTTC. Protein product: CASSSTDGNQETQYF.

The chain employs TRBV20-1 and TRBJ1-5; D gene ambiguous. The CDR3 totals 14 residues. Trimming pared 4 bases from V and 12 bases from J, leaving 22 bases between. From germline, CDR1 is DFQATT and CDR2 SNEGSKA (reference sequence). CDR3 DNA: TGCAGTGCTACCCGCCGGGAGGAGGACTTGATCCAGCATTTT. Protein sequence: CSATRREEDLIQHF.

V is TRBV20-1 and J is TRBJ1-1; tentatively, D is TRBD1 (6 bases). This CDR3 is 12 amino acids long. Trimming left V 8 bases short and J 3 bases short, with 13 bases between. Germline V gene data show CDR1 as DFQATT and CDR2 as SNEGSKA (reference sequence). The CDR3 protein is CSPEGGDTEAFF. In DNA, the CDR3 is TGCAGTCCCGAAGGGGGGGACACTGAAGCTTTCTTT.

The count of this clonotype is one. V is TRBV12-3 or TRBV12-4 and J is TRBJ1-5; 12 nucleotides line up with TRBD1. There are 15 residues in the CDR3. After removal of 6 bases from V and 6 bases from J, the junction contained 6 bases not matched to a gene. The CDR3 reads CASRPGQGALQPQHF. CDR3 sequence (DNA): TGTGCCAGCAGACCGGGACAGGGGGCTCTTCAGCCCCAGCATTTT.

Comment on this clonotype: One junction end disagrees with the germline gene, perhaps due to a read error. The J gene is TRBJ2-3, the V gene TRBV6-2 or TRBV6-3, with no clear D. Germline CDR1 reads MNHEY; CDR2 reads SVGEGT. The length of the CDR3 is 14 residues. The CDR3 loop is CVSRFFPSTDTQYF. The CDR3 nucleotides are TGTGTCAGCAGATTTTTTCCTAGCACAGATACGCAGTATTTT.

The V and J genes are TRBV28 and TRBJ1-3; 7 bases are a match to TRBD1. The CDR3 consists of 16 residues. V shed 6 bases, J shed 0 bases, and the junction held 8 bases outside the gene matches. Germline lookup yields CDR1 MDHEN and CDR2 SYDVKM. The CDR3 loop reads CASSRQGAFSGNTIYF. The DNA for the CDR3 is TGTGCCAGCAGCAGACAGGGTGCCTTCTCTGGAAACACCATATATTTT.